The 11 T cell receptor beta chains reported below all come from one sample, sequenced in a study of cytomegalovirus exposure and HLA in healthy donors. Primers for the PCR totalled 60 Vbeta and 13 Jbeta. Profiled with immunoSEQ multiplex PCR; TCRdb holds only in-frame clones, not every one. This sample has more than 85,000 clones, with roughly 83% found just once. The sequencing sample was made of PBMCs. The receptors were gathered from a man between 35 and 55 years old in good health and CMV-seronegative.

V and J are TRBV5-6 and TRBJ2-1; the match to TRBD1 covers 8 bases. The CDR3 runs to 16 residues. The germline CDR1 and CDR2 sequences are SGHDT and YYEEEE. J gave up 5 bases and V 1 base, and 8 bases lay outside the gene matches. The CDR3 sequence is CASSLLPQGAHNEQFF. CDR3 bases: TGTGCCAGCAGCTTGTTACCGCAGGGGGCTCACAATGAGCAGTTCTTC.

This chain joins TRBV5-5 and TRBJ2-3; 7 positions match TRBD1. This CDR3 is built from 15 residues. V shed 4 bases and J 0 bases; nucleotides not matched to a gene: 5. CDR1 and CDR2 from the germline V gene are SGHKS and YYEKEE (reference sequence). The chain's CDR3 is CASSPTGISTDTQYF. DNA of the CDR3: TGTGCCAGCAGCCCGACAGGGATCAGCACAGATACGCAGTATTTT.

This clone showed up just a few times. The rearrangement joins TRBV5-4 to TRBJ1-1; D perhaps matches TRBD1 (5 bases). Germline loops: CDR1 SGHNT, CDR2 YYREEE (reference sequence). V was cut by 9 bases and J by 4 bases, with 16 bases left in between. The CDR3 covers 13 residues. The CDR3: CATASGSLTEAFF. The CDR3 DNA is TGTGCCACCGCCTCAGGGTCGCTCACTGAAGCTTTCTTT.

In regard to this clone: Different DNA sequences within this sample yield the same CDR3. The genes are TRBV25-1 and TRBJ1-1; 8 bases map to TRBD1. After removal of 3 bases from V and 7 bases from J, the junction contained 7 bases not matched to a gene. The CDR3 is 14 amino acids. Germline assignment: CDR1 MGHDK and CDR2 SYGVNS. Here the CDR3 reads CASSDPNGQGEAFF. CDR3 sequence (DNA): TGTGCCAGCAGTGACCCGAACGGACAGGGTGAAGCTTTCTTT. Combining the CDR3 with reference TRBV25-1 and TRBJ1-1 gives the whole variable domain EADIYQTPRYLVIGTGKKITLECSQTMGHDKMYWYQQDPGMELHLIHYSYGVNSTEKGDLSSESTVSRIRTEHFPLTLESARPSHTSQYLCASSDPNGQGEAFFGQGTRLTVV.

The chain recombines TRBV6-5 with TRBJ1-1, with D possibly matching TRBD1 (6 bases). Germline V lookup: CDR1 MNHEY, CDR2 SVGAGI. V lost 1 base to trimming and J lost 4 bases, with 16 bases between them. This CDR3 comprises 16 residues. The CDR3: CASSYYNRALGTEAFF. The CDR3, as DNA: TGTGCCAGCAGTTACTATAACAGGGCCTTGGGCACTGAAGCTTTCTTT.

In DNA, the CDR3 is TGTGCCTGGAGTACGGGTGACTACAATGAGCAGTTCTTC. Translation gives CAWSTGDYNEQFF. The chain is built from TRBV30 and TRBJ2-1; no clear D gene. The CDR3 has 13 residues. Between the trimmed V and J ends, which lost 2 bases and 3 bases, there was a span of 8 bases. Germline V gene data show CDR1 as GTSNPN and CDR2 as SVGIG (reference sequence).

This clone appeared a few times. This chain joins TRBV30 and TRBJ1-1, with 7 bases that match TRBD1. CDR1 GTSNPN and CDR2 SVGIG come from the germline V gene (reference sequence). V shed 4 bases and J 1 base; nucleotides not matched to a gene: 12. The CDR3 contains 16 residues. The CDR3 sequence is CAWIPGWGQPNTEAFF. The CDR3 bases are TGTGCCTGGATCCCGGGCTGGGGACAGCCGAACACTGAAGCTTTCTTT.

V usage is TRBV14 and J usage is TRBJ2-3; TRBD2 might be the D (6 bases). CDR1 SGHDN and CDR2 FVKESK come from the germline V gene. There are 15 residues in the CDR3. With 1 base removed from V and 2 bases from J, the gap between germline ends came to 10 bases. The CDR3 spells CASSQARGPTDTQYF. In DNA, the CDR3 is TGTGCCAGCAGCCAAGCGCGGGGTCCCACAGATACGCAGTATTTT.

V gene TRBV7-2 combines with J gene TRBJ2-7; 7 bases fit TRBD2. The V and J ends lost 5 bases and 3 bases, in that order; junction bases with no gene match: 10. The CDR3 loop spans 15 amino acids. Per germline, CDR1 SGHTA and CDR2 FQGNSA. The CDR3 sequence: CASSPRLAGNYEQYF. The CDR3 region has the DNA TGTGCCAGCAGCCCCCGGTTAGCGGGTAACTACGAGCAGTACTTC.

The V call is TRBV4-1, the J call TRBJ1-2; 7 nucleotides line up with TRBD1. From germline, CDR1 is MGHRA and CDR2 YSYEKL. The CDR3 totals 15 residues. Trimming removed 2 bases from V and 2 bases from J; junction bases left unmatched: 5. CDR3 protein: CASSQPGQTNYGYTF. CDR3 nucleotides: TGCGCCAGCAGCCAACCGGGACAGACGAACTATGGCTACACCTTC.

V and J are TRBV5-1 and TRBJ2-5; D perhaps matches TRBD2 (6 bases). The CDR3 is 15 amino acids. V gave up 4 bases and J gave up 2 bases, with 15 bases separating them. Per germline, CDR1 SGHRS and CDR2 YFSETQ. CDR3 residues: CASSPGEVPQETQYF. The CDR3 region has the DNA TGCGCCAGCAGCCCGGGGGAGGTCCCGCAAGAGACCCAGTACTTC.